This entry describes one T cell receptor beta chain. No antigen is known for it. Base quality data are lacking; no much larger clone is found one base away. Taken from cysteine to phenylalanine, the CDR3 has 14 residues. Only the CDR3 part of the read is kept: 42 bases, read in frame from the first base. V is clipped by 6 bases and J by 7 bases, and the sequence between their germline boundaries is 16 bases long. For CDR1 and CDR2, the germline V gene lists SGHTA and FQGNSA. The sample originates from a study of chronic HIV infection and antiretroviral therapy (dated by TCRdb to 2013 to 2016). Libraries came from 5' RACE. The data were produced on an Illumina MiSeq. TCRdb's own reprocessing of the public reads used fastp at Q25 and MiXCR and kept productive beta chains. A single entry per CDR3 protein holds the most common genes and DNA from its merged rows. In this sample the table shows 40,000 or so distinct CDR3 sequences, roughly 8.2% of which occur a single time. Clones ranked in the top ten supply approximately 2.6% of the sample.

The TCR was taken from an adult who had HIV and had not received antiretroviral therapy, or was an uninfected healthy control (not recorded which). The chain uses TRBV7-2 and TRBJ2-4, with a weak D call of TRBD1 (5 bases match). Sequencing was carried out using peripheral blood. The sequence in DNA is TGTGCCAGCAGTCCCTTAATGGGGCCCAACATTCAGTACTTC. Its product reads: CASSPLMGPNIQYF.